This record concerns one TCR beta chain sequence. The data were taken from a study of CD8+CD57+ T cells in acquired aplastic anemia. The germline V and J ends were trimmed by 6 bases and 6 bases, with 12 bases remaining between them. CDR3 size: 12 residues. Germline CDR1 reads DFQATT; CDR2 reads SNEGSKA (reference sequence). Template material for TCR beta VDJ and CDR3 profiling consisted of genomic DNA. Via MiXCR, TCRdb re-called the reads, giving one row per CDR3 protein. The sample contains around 130,000 distinct CDR3 sequences, around 50% of which appear only once. The sample was sorted CD4+, CD8+, or CD8+CD57+ T cells (not recorded which) from PBMCs. The TCR originated in a human donor in good health, serving as a control. The rearrangement uses TRBV20-1 and TRBJ1-5; D might be TRBD1 (5 bases). The CDR3 sequence: CSARESGQPQHF. In DNA form, the CDR3 reads TGCAGTGCCAGGGAAAGCGGTCAGCCCCAGCATTTT.